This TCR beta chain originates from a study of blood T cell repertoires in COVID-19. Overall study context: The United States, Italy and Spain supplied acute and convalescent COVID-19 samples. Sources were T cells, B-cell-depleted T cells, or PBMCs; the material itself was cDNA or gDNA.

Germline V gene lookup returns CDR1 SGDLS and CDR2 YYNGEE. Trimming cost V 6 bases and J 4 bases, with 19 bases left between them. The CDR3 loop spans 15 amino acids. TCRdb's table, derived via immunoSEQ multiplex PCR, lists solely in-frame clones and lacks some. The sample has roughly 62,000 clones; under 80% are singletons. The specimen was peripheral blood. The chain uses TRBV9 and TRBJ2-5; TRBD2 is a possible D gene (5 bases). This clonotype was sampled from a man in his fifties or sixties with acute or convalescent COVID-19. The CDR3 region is CASTKEEGVGETQYF. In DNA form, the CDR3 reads TGTGCCAGCACCAAGGAAGAGGGAGTAGGAGAGACCCAGTACTTC.